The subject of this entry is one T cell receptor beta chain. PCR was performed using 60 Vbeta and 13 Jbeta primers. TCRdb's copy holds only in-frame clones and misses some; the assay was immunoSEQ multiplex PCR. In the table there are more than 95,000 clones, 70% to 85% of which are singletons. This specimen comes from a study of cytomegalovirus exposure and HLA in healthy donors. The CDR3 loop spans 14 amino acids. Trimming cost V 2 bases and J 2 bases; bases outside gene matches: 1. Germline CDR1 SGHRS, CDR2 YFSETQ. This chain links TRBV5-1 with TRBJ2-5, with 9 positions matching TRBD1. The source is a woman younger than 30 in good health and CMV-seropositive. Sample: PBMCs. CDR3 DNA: TGCGCCAGCAGCTTTGGGACAGGGCAAGAGACCCAGTACTTC. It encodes CASSFGTGQETQYF.